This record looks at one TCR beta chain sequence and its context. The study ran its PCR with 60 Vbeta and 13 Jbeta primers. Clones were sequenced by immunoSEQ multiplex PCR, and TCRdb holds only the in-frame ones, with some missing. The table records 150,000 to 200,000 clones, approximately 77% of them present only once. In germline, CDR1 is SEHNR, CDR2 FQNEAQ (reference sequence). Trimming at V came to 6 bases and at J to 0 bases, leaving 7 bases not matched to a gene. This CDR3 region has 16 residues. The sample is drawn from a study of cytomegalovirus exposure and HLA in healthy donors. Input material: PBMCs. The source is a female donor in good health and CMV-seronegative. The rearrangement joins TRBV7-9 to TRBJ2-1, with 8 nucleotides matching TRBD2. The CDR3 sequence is CASSSERGPSYNEQFF. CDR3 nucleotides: TGTGCCAGCAGTTCGGAGCGGGGGCCCTCCTACAATGAGCAGTTCTTC.